What follows are 23 T cell receptor beta chains derived from one specimen sequenced in a study of shared clonotypes between healthy human individuals. Naive CD8 cells comprised CD45RO-negative, CCR7-positively selected cells, excluding terminally differentiated effector memory CD45RA+ cells. Libraries were prepared by immunoSEQ multiplex PCR; TCRdb keeps only in-frame clonotypes and omits some of them. Among hundreds of thousands of clones, roughly 98% were seen once, and the ten largest hold approximately 0.3%. The material sequenced was naive CD8+ T cells sorted from blood. The source is a young man in good health.

The V and J genes are TRBV10-3 and TRBJ2-7, with 12 bases identical to TRBD2. Germline CDR1 reads ENHRY; CDR2 reads SYGVKD. There are 16 residues in the CDR3. Trimming cost V 6 bases and J 2 bases; bases outside gene matches: 8. CDR3 sequence reads: CAISLGLAGSTYEQYF. CDR3 nucleotide sequence: TGTGCCATCAGCCTCGGACTAGCGGGAAGCACCTACGAGCAGTACTTC.

The J gene is TRBJ2-1, the V gene TRBV11-2; 10 bases line up with TRBD1. The CDR3 is made up of 16 amino acids. The germline V gene encodes CDR1 SGHAT and CDR2 FQNNGV. V dropped 4 bases and J dropped 8; count of bases not matched to a gene: 11. The CDR3 loop is CASSWGQGRSWDEQFF. Here the CDR3 DNA reads TGTGCCAGCAGCTGGGGACAGGGGAGGTCTTGGGATGAGCAGTTCTTC. Looking up the rest from reference TRBV11-2 and TRBJ2-1 gives the full variable domain: EAGVAQSPRYKIIEKRQSVAFWCNPISGHATLYWYQQILGQGPKLLIQFQNNGVVDDSQLPKDRFSAERLKGVDSTLKIQPAKLEDSAVYLCASSWGQGRSWDEQFFGPGTRLTVL.

The J gene is TRBJ1-4, the V gene TRBV7-2, with D hard to call. The germline V gene has CDR1 SGHTA and CDR2 FQGNSA. Trimming cost V 5 bases and J 8 bases, with 15 bases left between them. The CDR3 runs to 14 residues. The CDR3 DNA sequence: TGTGCCAGCAGCCCGACCCGGACTGGAGAAAAACTGTTTTTT. Protein product: CASSPTRTGEKLFF.

The CDR3 nucleotides read TGTGCCAGCAGCTTAGGGGACAGCTCTGGAAACACCATATATTTT. It specifies CASSLGDSSGNTIYF. The V gene is TRBV7-2, the J gene TRBJ1-3; 7 nucleotides line up with TRBD1. The CDR3 has 15 residues. Looked up from germline, CDR1 is SGHTA and CDR2 is FQGNSA. V shed 1 base, J shed 0 bases, and the junction held 0 bases outside the gene matches. The whole variable domain, remainder taken from reference TRBV7-2 and TRBJ1-3, is GAGVSQSPSNKVTEKGKDVELRCDPISGHTALYWYRQSLGQGLEFLIYFQGNSAPDKSGLPSDRFSAERTGGSVSTLTIQRTQQEDSAVYLCASSLGDSSGNTIYFGEGSWLTVV.

The rearrangement links TRBV27 to TRBJ1-2, with D possibly matching TRBD1 (5 bases). The V end was cut by 3 bases, the J end by 7 bases, with 12 bases between. Germline assignment: CDR1 MNHEY and CDR2 SMNVEV (reference sequence). CDR3 length: 13 amino acids. CDR3 in DNA: TGTGCCAGCAGTTTCGTAGGGGAGCTTGGCTACACCTTC. Translated: CASSFVGELGYTF.

As DNA, the CDR3 is TGCGCCAGCAGCCAAGACTCAACCGGAGAGGCAGATACGCAGTATTTT. Translation gives CASSQDSTGEADTQYF. The rearrangement links TRBV4-1 to TRBJ2-3; D remains unclear. Germline V gene sequence: CDR1 MGHRA, CDR2 YSYEKL. The CDR3 sequence is 16 residues long. V lost 0 bases, J lost 4 bases, and 14 bases lay in between.

The V call is TRBV5-1, the J call TRBJ2-7; possibly TRBD1 for D (6 bases). Germline lookup yields CDR1 SGHRS and CDR2 YFSETQ. Deletions cut 0 bases from V and 4 bases from J, with 11 bases between. The CDR3 is made up of 14 amino acids. The CDR3 here is CASSLVQGLYEQYF. CDR3 DNA sequence: TGCGCCAGCAGCTTGGTCCAGGGGCTATACGAGCAGTACTTC.

This chain uses TRBV27 with TRBJ2-7, with a tentative D call TRBD1 (6 bases). The CDR3 has 14 residues. With 0 bases removed from V and 6 bases from J, the gap between germline ends came to 12 bases. Per germline, CDR1 MNHEY and CDR2 SMNVEV (reference sequence). The CDR3 loop is CASSLSRRGGEQYF. The DNA of the CDR3 is TGTGCCAGCAGTTTATCCCGCAGGGGCGGCGAGCAGTACTTC.

A single count supports this clone. The CDR3 DNA reads as TGTGCCAGCAGTTTCACGGGACAGGGTGCGTTCTTC. It is translated as CASSFTGQGAFF. The rearrangement joins TRBV27 to TRBJ2-1, with 9 bases aligning to TRBD1. Germline loops: CDR1 MNHEY, CDR2 SMNVEV (reference sequence). V gave up 3 bases and J gave up 15 bases; unmatched junction bases: 6. The CDR3 runs to 12 residues.

The rearrangement links TRBV27 to TRBJ2-1; the match to TRBD2 covers 9 bases. The CDR3 consists of 14 residues. With 4 bases clipped from V and 8 bases from J, the junction kept 6 bases outside the gene matches. CDR1 MNHEY and CDR2 SMNVEV come from the germline V gene (reference sequence). DNA for the CDR3: TGTGCCAGCAGTTGGCGGGAGGGCACGGATGAGCAGTTCTTC. Protein product: CASSWREGTDEQFF.

This chain connects TRBV10-3 to TRBJ2-2, with 8 bases that match TRBD1. Per germline, CDR1 ENHRY and CDR2 SYGVKD. The CDR3 is made up of 15 amino acids. V shed 4 bases and J 1 base; nucleotides not matched to a gene: 2. The chain's CDR3 is CAISGGTGNTGELFF. The CDR3 DNA reads as TGTGCCATCAGTGGAGGGACAGGGAACACCGGGGAGCTGTTTTTT.

The chain links TRBV4-3 to TRBJ1-3; maybe TRBD1 (6 bases). The CDR3 consists of 16 residues. The germline V and J ends were trimmed by 0 bases and 4 bases, with 13 bases remaining between them. From germline, CDR1 is LGHNA and CDR2 YSLEER. For the CDR3, the DNA is TGCGCCAGCAGCCAAGATAAAACAGGGTTAGGAAACACCATATATTTT. Translated: CASSQDKTGLGNTIYF.

J is TRBJ2-1 and V is TRBV27, with a tentative D call TRBD2 (6 bases). The CDR3 has 12 amino acids. Between the trimmed V and J ends, which lost 8 bases and 8 bases, there was a span of 13 bases. The V gene's germline CDR1 is MNHEY and CDR2 SMNVEV (reference sequence). This chain's CDR3 is CASVGRYHEQFF. The CDR3 region has the DNA TGTGCCAGCGTGGGGAGGTACCATGAGCAGTTCTTC.

The CDR3 nucleotides are TGCGCCAGCATGGAGGGGGTCGGGGAGCTGTTTTTT. This gives the protein CASMEGVGELFF. The chain uses TRBV10-2 and TRBJ2-2; either TRBD1 or TRBD2 may supply D (6 bases each). The CDR3 has 12 residues. Trimming took 7 bases from V and 7 from J, leaving 10 bases between them. Germline CDR1 reads WSHSY; CDR2 reads SAAADI.

The chain is built from TRBV4-3 and TRBJ1-4, with a tentative D call TRBD1 (6 bases). V dropped 4 bases and J dropped 5 bases, with 17 bases sitting between them. Germline CDR1 is LGHNA and CDR2 is YSLEER. CDR3 length: 16 amino acids. The CDR3 DNA reads TGCGCCAGCAGCCCTGAAGGGACATCAAGGAATGAAAAACTGTTTTTT. Encoded protein: CASSPEGTSRNEKLFF.

The chain has TRBV10-2 and TRBJ2-7; TRBD2 aligns across 11 bases. Germline V gene data show CDR1 as WSHSY and CDR2 as SAAADI. The CDR3 contains 12 residues. Losses at the gene ends were 6 bases for V and 7 bases for J; bases not matched to a gene: 2. The CDR3 DNA reads TGCGCCAGCAGGGGACTAGCGGATGAGCAGTACTTC. Translating it yields CASRGLADEQYF.

The V and J genes are TRBV11-2 and TRBJ2-7; 7 bases agree with TRBD1. The CDR3 extends over 13 amino acids. From germline, CDR1 is SGHAT and CDR2 FQNNGV. V trimming: 5 bases; J trimming: 2 bases; junction bases outside the gene matches: 3. DNA of the CDR3: TGTGCCAGCAGCATCGGGACAGCCTACGAGCAGTACTTC. Its translation: CASSIGTAYEQYF.

The V gene is TRBV5-4, the J gene TRBJ1-1; 7 bases are a match to TRBD1. After removal of 4 bases from V and 5 bases from J, the junction contained 2 bases not matched to a gene. This CDR3 is 12 amino acids long. Germline assignment: CDR1 SGHNT and CDR2 YYREEE (reference sequence). The CDR3 protein is CASSQQGTEAFF. CDR3 bases: TGTGCCAGCAGCCAACAGGGGACTGAAGCTTTCTTT.

J is TRBJ2-7 and V is TRBV18; TRBD1 matches at 9 bases. Unmatched junction bases numbered 4, after V lost 6 bases and J lost 4 bases. Germline CDR1 reads KGHSH; CDR2 reads LQKENI. The CDR3 totals 13 residues. The CDR3 coding sequence is TGTGCCAGCTCGGGGACAGGGCTGTACGAGCAGTACTTC. It specifies CASSGTGLYEQYF.

CDR3 bases: TGCGCCAGCAGCTTGCGGCAGACCGAGCCCCAGCATTTT. Protein sequence: CASSLRQTEPQHF. This chain uses TRBV5-1 with TRBJ1-5; D is undetermined. This CDR3 spans 13 amino acids. V lost 1 base, J lost 8 bases, and 10 bases lay in between. CDR1 and CDR2 from the germline V gene are SGHRS and YFSETQ. The variable domain in full, completed from reference TRBV5-1 and TRBJ1-5, reads KAGVTQTPRYLIKTRGQQVTLSCSPISGHRSVSWYQQTPGQGLQFLFEYFSETQRNKGNFPGRFSGRQFSNSRSEMNVSTLELGDSALYLCASSLRQTEPQHFGDGTRLSIL.

The chain uses TRBV7-9 and TRBJ2-3; the D is unclear. V lost 1 base to trimming and J lost 2 bases, with 10 bases between them. This CDR3 has 15 residues. CDR1 and CDR2 from the germline V gene are SEHNR and FQNEAQ (reference sequence). The CDR3 region has the DNA TGTGCCAGCAGCTTAGTTACCAGCAACACAGATACGCAGTATTTT. Its translation: CASSLVTSNTDTQYF.

This clone occurred once. The CDR3 sequence is CATSRDHGGSTQGLYEQYF. In DNA, the CDR3 is TGTGCCACCAGCAGAGATCACGGGGGCTCAACCCAAGGCCTCTACGAGCAGTACTTC. The V call is TRBV15, the J call TRBJ2-7, with D perhaps being TRBD1 or TRBD2 (6 bases each). This CDR3 is built from 19 residues. Trimming removed 0 bases at V and 3 bases at J, with 24 bases between. From germline, CDR1 is LNHNV and CDR2 YYDKDF (reference sequence).

This clone was observed once. The chain uses TRBV5-5 and TRBJ2-7; D unclear. Trimming pared 1 base from V and 3 bases from J, leaving 14 bases between. Germline V gene sequence: CDR1 SGHKS, CDR2 YYEKEE (reference sequence). CDR3 length: 15 amino acids. The CDR3 region is CASSLPEDPFYEQYF. In DNA form, the CDR3 reads TGTGCCAGCAGCTTGCCTGAGGATCCTTTCTACGAGCAGTACTTC. Together with reference TRBV5-5 and TRBJ2-7, the CDR3 gives the full variable domain: DAGVTQSPTHLIKTRGQQVTLRCSPISGHKSVSWYQQVLGQGPQFIFQYYEKEERGRGNFPDRFSARQFPNYSSELNVNALLLGDSALYLCASSLPEDPFYEQYFGPGTRLTVT.